Sequencing of this T cell receptor beta chain was carried out in a study of graft-versus-host responses after intestinal transplantation. Measured with immunoSEQ multiplex PCR; TCRdb has only the in-frame clones, and not every one. The sample lists tens of thousands of clones, roughly 90% seen once, with roughly 1.7% in the top ten. Sequences were derived from PBMCs, sampled 26 days after transplant. This sequence originates from a human patient who received an intestinal transplant, so some T cells may come from the graft donor.

In DNA form, the CDR3 reads TGTGCCAGTAGTATATATACTGGGAGCATGAACACTGAAGCTTTCTTT. Encoded protein: CASSIYTGSMNTEAFF. The chain couples TRBV19 to TRBJ1-1; the D is unclear. The ends were cut back, 2 bases at V and 0 bases at J, with 13 bases in the middle. Germline loops: CDR1 LNHDA, CDR2 SQIVND (reference sequence). The CDR3 is made up of 16 amino acids.